The 4 T cell receptor beta chains presented below share a single source sample, sequenced in a study of HIV-infected patients and healthy controls. Reverse transcription used 500 to 550 ng RNA and constant-region primers for alpha and beta. Separate chain-specific third strand synthesis with multiplexing indices produced the alpha and beta libraries. TCRdb recomputed calls from the 5' RACE reads with MiXCR, one row per CDR3 protein. The sample shows 6,500 to 10,000 distinct CDR3 sequences, 8.7% of them seen only once. Roughly three months, about 14 weeks, into antiretroviral therapy, follow-up blood was collected. The repertoire came from unfractionated whole blood and reflected all unsorted peripheral T cells. This specimen was blood, taken during antiretroviral therapy. These receptors all come from an adult with HIV infection.

This clonotype turned up a few times. For the CDR3, the DNA is TGTGCCAGCAGCGTAGGGGTCTTAACCGGGGAGCTGTTTTTT. Protein sequence: CASSVGVLTGELFF. The gene calls are TRBV9 and TRBJ2-2, with D unclear. Germline CDR1 SGDLS, CDR2 YYNGEE. The CDR3 consists of 14 residues. V was cut by 0 bases and J by 5 bases, with 8 bases left in between.

The table lists this clonotype with a few counts. The rearrangement joins TRBV29-1 to TRBJ2-7, with 11 bases fitting TRBD2. The V segment lost 7 bases and the J segment 2 bases; nucleotides outside the gene matches: 16. CDR1 SQVTM and CDR2 ANQGSEA come from the germline V gene. This CDR3 is built from 17 residues. The CDR3 is CSATIRASGRRAYEQYF. The CDR3 region has the DNA TGCAGCGCTACAATTCGGGCTAGCGGGAGGCGAGCCTACGAGCAGTACTTC.

Many counts were recorded for this clonotype. This rearrangement joins TRBV7-2 to TRBJ1-2; 8 positions match TRBD1. V gave up 4 bases and J gave up 4 bases; unmatched junction bases: 8. The CDR3 is 15 amino acids. Germline CDR1 SGHTA, CDR2 FQGNSA. The CDR3 nucleotides are TGTGCCAGCAGCTCCCCCAGGGGGCTCGGCTATGGCTACACCTTC. Translating gives CASSSPRGLGYGYTF.

There are a few counts of this clonotype. The chain carries TRBV9 and TRBJ1-5; D remains unclear. Trimming left V 1 base short and J 3 bases short, with 11 bases between. CDR3 length equals 15 residues. CDR1 and CDR2 (germline): SGDLS, YYNGEE. CDR3 bases: TGTGCCAGCAGCGTAACTTACGGCGACAATCAGCCCCAGCATTTT. It translates to CASSVTYGDNQPQHF.